This TCR beta chain originates from a study of radiotherapy plus CTLA-4 blockade in lung cancer. Study at large: Around 19% of enrolled patients responded objectively, and 25% to 40% had disease control. Study results and caveats: It was early blood T cell clone dynamics, with interferon-beta, that reportedly best predicted response. TCR clones originating in tumors grew in number in blood after radiotherapy plus ipilimumab.

Receiving focal radiation plus CTLA-4 blockade with ipilimumab were patients who had chemo-refractory metastatic non-small-cell lung cancer. Concerning this clone: Its antigen is unknown.

Some clones are missing from TCRdb's copy, which holds only in-frame ones; the method was immunoSEQ multiplex PCR. The table shows over 60,000 clones, with roughly 84% occurring only once. The germline gives CDR1 MNHNS, CDR2 SASEGT. This CDR3 has 14 amino acids. V shed 5 bases, J shed 2 bases, and the junction held 1 base outside the gene matches. This chain joins TRBV6-1 and TRBJ2-7; TRBD2 matches at 12 bases. Sequencing was performed on peripheral blood, taken from a patient treated with radiotherapy plus ipilimumab. The clonotype comes from a human donor with non-small cell lung cancer that progressed on radiotherapy plus ipilimumab. The CDR3 sequence: CASSSSGRAYEQYV. CDR3 nucleotide sequence: TGTGCCAGCAGTTCTAGCGGGAGGGCCTACGAGCAGTACGTC.